This TCR beta chain was recovered during a study of CD8 T cells in Susac syndrome. An amount of RNA that ranged from 0.5 to 1 ug was reverse transcribed with random hexamers. The TCR beta CDR3 was amplified by immunoSEQ multiplex PCR across 54 Vbeta, 13 Jbeta. Each CDR3 protein is one row after TCRdb ran MiXCR on the immunoSEQ multiplex PCR reads. The sample lists 100,000 to 150,000 distinct CDR3 sequences; around 94% were seen once. From germline, CDR1 is SGHTA and CDR2 FQGNSA. This CDR3 region has 15 residues. Trimming took off 5 bases at V and 5 bases at J, with 13 bases between the two ends. Bulk CD8+ and CD4+ cells came from magnetic negative isolation; CD8+ TEMRA by FACS.

The source is a human donor in good health. The sequencing input was CD4+ T cells from PBMCs. The chain links TRBV7-2 to TRBJ1-6; D may be TRBD1 (5 bases). The CDR3 DNA reads TGTGCCAGCAGCCATCGGGGGAGGGATAATTCACCCCTCCACTTT. Protein product: CASSHRGRDNSPLHF.